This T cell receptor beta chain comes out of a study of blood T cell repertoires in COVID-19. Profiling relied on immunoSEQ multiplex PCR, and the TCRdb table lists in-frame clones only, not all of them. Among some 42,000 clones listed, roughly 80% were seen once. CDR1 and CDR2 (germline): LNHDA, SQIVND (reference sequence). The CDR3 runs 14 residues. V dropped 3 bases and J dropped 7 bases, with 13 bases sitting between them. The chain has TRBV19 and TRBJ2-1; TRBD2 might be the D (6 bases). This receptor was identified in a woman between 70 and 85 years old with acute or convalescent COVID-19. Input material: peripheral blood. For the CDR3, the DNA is TGTGCCAGTAGTATTTTTAGCGGAGGGAATGAGCAGTTCTTC. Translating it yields CASSIFSGGNEQFF.